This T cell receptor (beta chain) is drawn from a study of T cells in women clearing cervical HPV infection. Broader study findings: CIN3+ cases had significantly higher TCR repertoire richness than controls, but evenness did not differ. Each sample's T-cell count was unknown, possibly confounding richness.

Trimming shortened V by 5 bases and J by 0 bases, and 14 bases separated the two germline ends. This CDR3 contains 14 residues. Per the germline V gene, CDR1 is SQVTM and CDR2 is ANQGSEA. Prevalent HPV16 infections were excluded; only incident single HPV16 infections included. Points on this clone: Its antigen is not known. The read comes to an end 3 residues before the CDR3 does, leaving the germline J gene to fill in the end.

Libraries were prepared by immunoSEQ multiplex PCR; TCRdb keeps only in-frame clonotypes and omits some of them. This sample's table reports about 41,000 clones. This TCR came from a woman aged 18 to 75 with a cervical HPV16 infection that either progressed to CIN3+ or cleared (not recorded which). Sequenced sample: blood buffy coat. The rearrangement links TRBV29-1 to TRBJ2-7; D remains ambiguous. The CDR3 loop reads CSVPGAKSSYEQYF. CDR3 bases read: TGCAGCGTTCCAGGAGCTAAAAGCTCCTACGAG.